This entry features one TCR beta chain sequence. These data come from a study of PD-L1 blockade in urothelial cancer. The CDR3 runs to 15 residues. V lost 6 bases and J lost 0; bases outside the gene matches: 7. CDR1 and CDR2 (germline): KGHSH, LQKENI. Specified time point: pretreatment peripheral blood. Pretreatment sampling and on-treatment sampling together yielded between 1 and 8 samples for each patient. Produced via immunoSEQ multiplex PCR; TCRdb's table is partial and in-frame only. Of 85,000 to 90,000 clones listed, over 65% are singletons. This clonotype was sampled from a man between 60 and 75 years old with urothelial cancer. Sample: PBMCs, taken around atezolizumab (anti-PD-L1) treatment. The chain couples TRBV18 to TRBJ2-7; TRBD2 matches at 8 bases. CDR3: CASSSTSGSSYEQYF. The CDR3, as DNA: TGTGCCAGCTCGTCTACTAGCGGAAGCTCCTACGAGCAGTACTTC.